Listed below are T cell receptor beta chains from one sample, sequenced in a study of beta chain features in type 1 diabetes. Repertoires were generated with immunoSEQ multiplex PCR, while TCRdb's copy carries only in-frame clones and drops some. The sample carries around 130,000 clones, about 16% recorded once. Sequencing input: central memory CD4+ T cells from blood. The receptor source for this set is a man aged 30-40 years with type 1 diabetes. Both conserved end residues are part of each CDR3. A D gene is named only where the DNA matches it firmly. Rows may omit the clone size; those that give it use once, few, many or a size class.

v_call: TRBV7-9; d_call: -; clone_size: -; j_call: TRBJ2-1; cdr3_aa: CASSPGPDNEQFF; cdr3_nt: TGTGCCAGCAGCCCTGGACCCGACAATGAGCAGTTCTTC
v_call: TRBV7-2; d_call: -; clone_size: few; j_call: TRBJ1-2; cdr3_aa: CASSLDVGYGYTF; cdr3_nt: TGTGCCAGCAGCTTAGATGTCGGCTATGGCTACACCTTC
v_call: TRBV6-6; d_call: TRBD1; clone_size: once; j_call: TRBJ2-3; cdr3_aa: CASSVQGASTDTQYF; cdr3_nt: TGTGCCAGCAGTGTACAGGGGGCTAGCACAGATACGCAGTATTTT
v_call: TRBV29-1; d_call: -; clone_size: few; j_call: TRBJ2-7; cdr3_aa: CSVGFRNYEQYF; cdr3_nt: TGCAGCGTTGGGTTCCGGAACTACGAGCAGTACTTC
v_call: TRBV29-1; d_call: -; clone_size: many; j_call: TRBJ1-2; cdr3_aa: CSVDQAGYGYTF; cdr3_nt: TGCAGCGTTGATCAGGCCGGCTATGGCTACACCTTC
v_call: TRBV9; d_call: -; clone_size: -; j_call: TRBJ2-1; cdr3_aa: CASSVGTSAYNEQFF; cdr3_nt: TGTGCCAGCAGCGTAGGAACTAGTGCCTACAATGAGCAGTTCTTC
v_call: TRBV7-8; d_call: -; clone_size: few; j_call: TRBJ2-1; cdr3_aa: CASSLVPGNEQFF; cdr3_nt: TGTGCCAGCAGCTTAGTCCCGGGGAATGAGCAGTTCTTC
v_call: TRBV27; d_call: -; clone_size: -; j_call: TRBJ2-7; cdr3_aa: CASSPWTEDYEQYF; cdr3_nt: TGTGCCAGCAGCCCCTGGACAGAGGACTACGAGCAGTACTTC
v_call: TRBV7-2; d_call: -; clone_size: few; j_call: TRBJ2-5; cdr3_aa: CASSLGGRARVETQYF; cdr3_nt: TGTGCCAGCAGCTTAGGCGGCAGGGCGAGGGTAGAGACCCAGTACTTC
v_call: TRBV5-1; d_call: -; clone_size: -; j_call: TRBJ1-1; cdr3_aa: CASSSALGNTEAFF; cdr3_nt: TGCGCCAGCAGCTCTGCCCTTGGGAACACTGAAGCTTTCTTT
v_call: TRBV7-2; d_call: TRBD1; clone_size: -; j_call: TRBJ1-2; cdr3_aa: CASSLDRDSGYTF; cdr3_nt: TGTGCCAGCAGCTTGGACAGGGACAGTGGCTACACCTTC
v_call: TRBV4-3; d_call: -; clone_size: -; j_call: TRBJ2-2; cdr3_aa: CASNTGELFF; cdr3_nt: TGCGCCAGCAACACCGGGGAGCTGTTTTTT
v_call: TRBV4-2; d_call: -; clone_size: few; j_call: TRBJ1-1; cdr3_aa: CASAGWGNTEAFF; cdr3_nt: TGTGCCTCAGCAGGTTGGGGCAACACTGAAGCTTTCTTT
v_call: TRBV29-1; d_call: -; clone_size: -; j_call: TRBJ2-1; cdr3_aa: CSVTQGYNEQFF; cdr3_nt: TGCAGCGTAACTCAGGGCTACAATGAGCAGTTCTTC
v_call: TRBV5-4; d_call: -; clone_size: -; j_call: TRBJ2-3; cdr3_aa: CASSLPGATDTQYF; cdr3_nt: TGTGCCAGCAGCTTGCCAGGGGCCACAGATACGCAGTATTTT
v_call: TRBV30; d_call: -; clone_size: few; j_call: TRBJ1-6; cdr3_aa: CAWSRGGWNSPLHF; cdr3_nt: TGTGCCTGGAGTCGAGGGGGATGGAATTCACCCCTCCACTTT
v_call: TRBV28; d_call: -; clone_size: once; j_call: TRBJ1-2; cdr3_aa: CASSLTRVGYTF; cdr3_nt: TGTGCCAGCAGTTTAACAAGGGTTGGCTACACCTTC
v_call: TRBV23-1; d_call: -; clone_size: few; j_call: TRBJ2-7; cdr3_aa: CASSHPNRTGSPSYEQYF; cdr3_nt: TGCGCCAGCAGTCACCCTAATCGGACCGGGTCTCCCTCCTACGAGCAGTACTTC
v_call: TRBV4-2; d_call: TRBD2; clone_size: -; j_call: TRBJ2-1; cdr3_aa: CASSQDSATGGGEQFF; cdr3_nt: TGTGCCAGCAGCCAAGATTCCGCCACCGGGGGGGGTGAGCAGTTCTTC
v_call: TRBV7-2; d_call: -; clone_size: -; j_call: TRBJ2-1; cdr3_aa: CASSLAHPVFF; cdr3_nt: TGTGCCAGCAGCTTAGCCCATCCGGTGTTCTTC
v_call: TRBV19; d_call: -; clone_size: few; j_call: TRBJ1-6; cdr3_aa: CASSIGGSYNSPLHF; cdr3_nt: TGTGCCAGTAGTATCGGGGGCTCCTATAATTCACCCCTCCACTTT
v_call: TRBV2; d_call: -; clone_size: -; j_call: TRBJ2-5; cdr3_aa: CASSPQGEQTQYF; cdr3_nt: TGTGCCAGCAGCCCGCAGGGTGAACAGACCCAGTACTTC
v_call: TRBV4-1; d_call: TRBD2; clone_size: -; j_call: TRBJ2-7; cdr3_aa: CASSQGTSGGAYEQYF; cdr3_nt: TGCGCCAGCAGCCAAGGCACTAGCGGGGGGGCCTACGAGCAGTACTTC
v_call: TRBV18; d_call: TRBD1; clone_size: many; j_call: TRBJ2-7; cdr3_aa: CASSQGAVTYEQYF; cdr3_nt: TGTGCCAGCTCGCAGGGGGCGGTTACCTACGAGCAGTACTTC
v_call: TRBV7-6; d_call: -; clone_size: -; j_call: TRBJ2-3; cdr3_aa: CASSLVGGAQTTDTQYF; cdr3_nt: TGTGCCAGCAGCTTAGTAGGGGGGGCCCAGACCACAGATACGCAGTATTTT
v_call: TRBV7-2; d_call: TRBD1; clone_size: many; j_call: TRBJ2-7; cdr3_aa: CASSPGQEGALYEQYF; cdr3_nt: TGTGCCAGCAGCCCAGGACAGGAAGGGGCCTTGTACGAGCAGTACTTC
v_call: TRBV16; d_call: -; clone_size: few; j_call: TRBJ2-7; cdr3_aa: CASSQWGTYEQYF; cdr3_nt: TGTGCCAGCAGCCAATGGGGCACCTACGAGCAGTACTTC
v_call: TRBV30; d_call: -; clone_size: few; j_call: TRBJ2-1; cdr3_aa: CAWTGTSSYNEQFF; cdr3_nt: TGTGCCTGGACAGGGACCAGCTCCTACAATGAGCAGTTCTTC
v_call: TRBV7-2; d_call: -; clone_size: few; j_call: TRBJ2-1; cdr3_aa: CASSPRMSRNNEQFF; cdr3_nt: TGTGCCAGCAGCCCCAGGATGTCACGGAACAATGAGCAGTTCTTC
v_call: TRBV7-3; d_call: -; clone_size: many; j_call: TRBJ2-3; cdr3_aa: CASSPTGADTQYF; cdr3_nt: TGTGCCAGCAGCCCGACAGGTGCAGATACGCAGTATTTT
v_call: TRBV7-3; d_call: -; clone_size: -; j_call: TRBJ2-1; cdr3_aa: CASSLLGRNEQFF; cdr3_nt: TGTGCCAGCAGCTTACTAGGCAGAAATGAGCAGTTCTTC
v_call: TRBV7-3; d_call: TRBD2; clone_size: -; j_call: TRBJ2-4; cdr3_aa: CASSLESSGAKNIQYF; cdr3_nt: TGTGCCAGCAGCTTAGAGTCTAGCGGGGCTAAAAACATTCAGTACTTC
v_call: TRBV29-1; d_call: TRBD1; clone_size: -; j_call: TRBJ2-5; cdr3_aa: CSVPMDRGIQETQYF; cdr3_nt: TGCAGCGTACCCATGGACAGGGGGATCCAAGAGACCCAGTACTTC
v_call: TRBV7-9; d_call: -; clone_size: few; j_call: TRBJ2-3; cdr3_aa: CASSLIDTRRGRTDTQYF; cdr3_nt: TGTGCCAGCAGCTTAATTGACACCCGGCGGGGACGTACAGATACGCAGTATTTT
v_call: TRBV6-5; d_call: -; clone_size: -; j_call: TRBJ1-1; cdr3_aa: CASSYSAVNTEAFF; cdr3_nt: TGTGCCAGCAGTTACTCGGCAGTGAACACTGAAGCTTTCTTT
v_call: TRBV28; d_call: -; clone_size: -; j_call: TRBJ2-5; cdr3_aa: CASSPEIAQDGPRKTQYF; cdr3_nt: TGTGCCAGCAGTCCGGAAATAGCCCAGGACGGACCGAGAAAGACCCAGTACTTC
v_call: TRBV30; d_call: TRBD2; clone_size: -; j_call: TRBJ2-7; cdr3_aa: CAWSLAGSYEQYF; cdr3_nt: TGTGCCTGGAGTCTAGCGGGTTCCTACGAGCAGTACTTC
v_call: TRBV29-1; d_call: -; clone_size: many; j_call: TRBJ2-3; cdr3_aa: CSGHRGQVTDTQYF; cdr3_nt: TGCAGCGGACACCGAGGACAAGTCACAGATACGCAGTATTTT
v_call: TRBV10-3; d_call: TRBD2; clone_size: -; j_call: TRBJ2-1; cdr3_aa: CATGLAGGNEQFF; cdr3_nt: TGTGCCACTGGACTAGCGGGGGGGAATGAGCAGTTCTTC
v_call: TRBV7-9; d_call: -; clone_size: -; j_call: TRBJ2-1; cdr3_aa: CASSTWDSGRNEQFF; cdr3_nt: TGTGCCAGCAGCACCTGGGACTCGGGGAGGAATGAGCAGTTCTTC
v_call: TRBV4-2; d_call: -; clone_size: -; j_call: TRBJ1-6; cdr3_aa: CASSQERSPLHF; cdr3_nt: TGTGCCAGCAGCCAAGAGCGGTCACCCCTCCACTTT
v_call: TRBV7-2; d_call: TRBD1; clone_size: many; j_call: TRBJ2-4; cdr3_aa: CASSYSGQGAKNIQYF; cdr3_nt: TGTGCCAGCAGCTATAGTGGACAGGGGGCCAAAAACATTCAGTACTTC
v_call: TRBV5-1; d_call: -; clone_size: -; j_call: TRBJ1-2; cdr3_aa: CASSLLEQAGGYTF; cdr3_nt: TGCGCCAGCAGCTTGCTAGAGCAGGCGGGTGGCTACACCTTC